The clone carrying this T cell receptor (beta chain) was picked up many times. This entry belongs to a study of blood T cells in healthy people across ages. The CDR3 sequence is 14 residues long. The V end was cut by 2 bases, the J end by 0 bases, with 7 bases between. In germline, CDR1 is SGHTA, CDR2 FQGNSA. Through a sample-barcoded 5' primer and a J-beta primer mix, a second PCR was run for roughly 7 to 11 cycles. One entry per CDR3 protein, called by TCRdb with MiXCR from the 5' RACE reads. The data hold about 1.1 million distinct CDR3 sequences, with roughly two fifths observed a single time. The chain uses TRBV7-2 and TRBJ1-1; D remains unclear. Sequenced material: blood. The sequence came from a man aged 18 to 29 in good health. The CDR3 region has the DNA TGTGCCAGCAGCTTACAAGCCGTGAACACTGAAGCTTTCTTT. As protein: CASSLQAVNTEAFF.